Sequencing of this TCR beta chain was carried out in a study of blood T cell repertoires in COVID-19. Study summary: Nucleic acid was either cDNA or gDNA, and it came from T cells, B-cell-depleted T cells, or PBMCs.

Looked up from germline, CDR1 is KGHSH and CDR2 is LQKENI. The ends lost 4 bases at V and 4 bases at J; junction bases unmatched: 9. CDR3 size: 16 residues. Source study methods: Reference gene primer amplification gave nucleated cell count estimates. Only in-frame clones appear in the TCRdb table, and some are missing; sequencing was by immunoSEQ multiplex PCR. V, J and clone size are taken as reported in that table, and D and trimming were inferred from the DNA itself. The sample holds 81,000 or so clones, around nine tenths seen once. The sequence was collected from a man between 65 and 85 years old with active or convalescent COVID-19. Sequenced: peripheral blood. The chain is built from TRBV18 and TRBJ2-1; 8 nucleotides align to TRBD2. This CDR3 is CASSLSAGGGYNEQFF. The DNA for the CDR3 is TGTGCCAGCTCACTGTCAGCCGGGGGGGGTTACAATGAGCAGTTCTTC.